These 28 T cell receptor beta chains were sequenced from one sample in a study of spatial heterogeneity in lung cancer. For these receptors, no antigen is known. The time point: sample taken at primary tumor resection. Points from the study as a whole: Tumor mutation counts were tracked by expanded intratumoral alpha and beta TCR counts.

TCRdb called the 5' RACE reads again in MiXCR, with one record for every CDR3 protein. The data show some 16,000 distinct CDR3 sequences, with approximately 7% seen just once and about 18% held by the top ten. Sequenced here: lung tumor tissue, sampled at surgery. The receptors stem from a female donor with early-stage non-small cell lung cancer.

By sample fraction, this clonotype is medium-sized. Being off target in a library aimed at alpha chains, this beta chain has a size of little meaning. In nucleotides, the CDR3 is TGCAGTGCTAGAGATGGGACTAGCGGGGGTCAGACCCAGTACTTC. Translated: CSARDGTSGGQTQYF. This rearrangement joins TRBV20-1 to TRBJ2-5; TRBD2 agrees at 14 bases. Germline V gives CDR1 DFQATT, CDR2 SNEGSKA (reference sequence). The CDR3 has 15 amino acids. V dropped 0 bases and J dropped 6; count of bases not matched to a gene: 3.

The table lists this clonotype with many counts. This beta chain came through as a stray read in a library set up for alpha chains, and its size says little. The CDR3 DNA sequence: TGCGCCAGCAGCTTGGTGTCTTCTCAAGAGACCCAGTACTTC. Encoded protein: CASSLVSSQETQYF. This rearrangement joins TRBV5-1 to TRBJ2-5; no firm D call. Germline V CDR1 and CDR2: SGHRS, YFSETQ. The germline V and J ends were trimmed by 0 bases and 2 bases, with 8 bases remaining between them. The CDR3 sequence is 14 residues long.

This clonotype has at least ten counts. This beta chain represents an off-target read in a library built for alpha chains; its size is of limited meaning. V usage is TRBV6-2 or TRBV6-3 and J usage is TRBJ2-7; D is ambiguous. The CDR3 has 14 residues. CDR1 is MNHEY and CDR2 is SVGEGT in the germline V gene. V lost 4 bases and J lost 0, with 10 bases in between. In nucleotides, the CDR3 is TGTGCCAGCAGTTGGTTGGGATCCTCCTACGAGCAGTACTTC. Translated, it gives CASSWLGSSYEQYF.

This clonotype is deemed medium-sized. In a library made to pick up alpha chains, this beta chain is a stray read with a size that means little. The chain recombines TRBV14 with TRBJ2-7; 8 bases match TRBD1. This CDR3 contains 18 residues. CDR1 and CDR2 (germline): SGHDN, FVKESK. V lost 4 bases to trimming and J lost 0 bases; unmatched junction nucleotides: 14. In DNA, the CDR3 is TGTGCCAGCAGCCCAAGGGGACAGGTCGGCTCCTACTCCTACGAGCAGTACTTC. It specifies CASSPRGQVGSYSYEQYF.

A remark on this clonotype: An end of the junction does not agree with germline; a read error may underlie this. This beta chain is an unintended read in a library built for alpha chains; its size means little. V and J are TRBV7-7 and TRBJ2-5; weak D call: TRBD1 (7 bases). Per germline, CDR1 SSHAT and CDR2 FNYEAQ (reference sequence). The CDR3 totals 15 residues. In DNA form, the CDR3 reads TGTGCCAGCAGCATAGCGGAGGGACAGTCGGTTACCCAGTACTTC. Translation: CASSIAEGQSVTQYF.

This clonotype was counted many times. The library was prepared for alpha chains; this beta chain is a stray read, so its frequency means little. V and J are TRBV4-1 and TRBJ2-1; D might be TRBD2 (6 bases). Germline CDR1 reads MGHRA; CDR2 reads YSYEKL. This CDR3 is built from 14 residues. Trimming took off 4 bases at V and 7 bases at J, with 14 bases between the two ends. CDR3 sequence: CASSLLLAPNEQFF. CDR3 DNA: TGCGCCAGCAGCCTGCTTCTAGCGCCTAATGAGCAGTTCTTC.

Of note for this clonotype: This beta chain was picked up by a library intended for alpha chains and is off target, so its count carries little meaning. This chain joins TRBV18 and TRBJ1-5; D may be TRBD1 (5 bases). Per the germline V gene, CDR1 is KGHSH and CDR2 is LQKENI. The CDR3 consists of 13 residues. Trimming cost V 5 bases and J 4 bases, with 9 bases left between them. The CDR3 DNA reads TGTGCCAGCTCAATACAGGAAAATCAGCCCCAGCATTTT. Translated, it gives CASSIQENQPQHF.

This clonotype was recorded many times. This beta chain was picked up by a library intended for alpha chains and is off target, so its count carries little meaning. The J gene is TRBJ1-1, the V gene TRBV6-1, with no clear D. V lost 6 bases to trimming and J lost 5 bases, with 13 bases between them. Germline values: CDR1 MNHNS, CDR2 SASEGT. The CDR3 has 13 amino acids. The CDR3 coding sequence is TGTGCCAGCAGCGCCGAAAGTAGGACTGAAGCTTTCTTT. It encodes CASSAESRTEAFF.

This clonotype was seen many times. This beta chain represents an off-target read in a library built for alpha chains; its size is of limited meaning. The chain has TRBV3-1 and TRBJ2-7; D is possibly TRBD1 (7 bases). This CDR3 is 13 amino acids long. Germline CDR1 is LGHDT and CDR2 is YNNKEL (reference sequence). V was shortened by 6 bases and J by 3 bases, with 12 bases between the two germline ends. The CDR3 DNA is TGTGCCAGCAGTGCGGGGACAGACTACGAGCAGTACTTC. Residues: CASSAGTDYEQYF.

This clonotype was found many times. This beta chain is a stray read from a library made for alpha chains; its abundance is not meaningful. The chain combines TRBV9 with TRBJ2-7, with 7 bases fitting TRBD2. The CDR3 contains 13 residues. Germline trimming cut 4 bases from V and 2 bases from J; bases unmatched to any gene: 3. Germline assignment: CDR1 SGDLS and CDR2 YYNGEE. The CDR3 bases are TGTGCCAGCAGCACCCGGGAGGCCTACGAGCAGTACTTC. Translating gives CASSTREAYEQYF.

This clonotype has at least ten counts. This beta chain is an unintended read in a library built for alpha chains; its size means little. The rearrangement joins TRBV6-2 or TRBV6-3 to TRBJ2-5; TRBD1 or TRBD2 may be the D gene (6 bases each). CDR1 is MNHEY and CDR2 is SVGEGT in the germline V gene. The CDR3 runs to 14 residues. Trimming pared 7 bases from V and 4 bases from J, leaving 16 bases between. The CDR3 is CASTQRVGGETQYF. In DNA form, the CDR3 reads TGTGCCAGCACCCAGCGGGTAGGGGGAGAGACCCAGTACTTC.

This clonotype has ten or more counts. This beta chain was picked up by a library intended for alpha chains and is off target, so its count carries little meaning. The V call is TRBV29-1, the J call TRBJ2-7, with a tentative D call TRBD1 (6 bases). CDR1 is SQVTM, CDR2 ANQGSEA, per germline. The V and J ends lost 6 bases and 2 bases respectively, with 11 bases between them. The CDR3 has 12 residues. The CDR3 DNA follows: TGCAGCGTGAGCAGGGGCACCTACGAGCAGTACTTC. Translating it yields CSVSRGTYEQYF.

The sample holds many counts of this clonotype. Since it is a stray read in a library aimed at alpha chains, this beta chain has a size that is not meaningful. This sequence joins TRBV29-1 and TRBJ2-3; tentatively, D is TRBD2 (5 bases). This CDR3 contains 12 residues. Trimming stripped 6 bases from V and 3 bases from J, with 10 bases between. Per germline, CDR1 SQVTM and CDR2 ANQGSEA. The DNA for the CDR3 is TGCAGCGTAGATGGGAGAACAGATACGCAGTATTTT. This gives the protein CSVDGRTDTQYF.

This clonotype is medium-sized (0.01 to 0.1%) by share. The library was prepared for alpha chains; this beta chain is a stray read, so its frequency means little. This rearrangement joins TRBV12-3 or TRBV12-4 to TRBJ1-2; D gene ambiguous. This CDR3 has 12 amino acids. V lost 3 bases to trimming and J lost 4 bases, with 6 bases between them. The CDR3 sequence: CASSFGTYGYTF. The CDR3 DNA sequence: TGTGCCAGCAGTTTTGGCACCTATGGCTACACCTTC.

Ten or more counts support this clonotype. The library was built for alpha chains, so this beta chain is an off-target read and its size means little. The chain employs TRBV5-1 and TRBJ2-2; D not resolved. CDR1 is SGHRS and CDR2 is YFSETQ in the germline V gene. Trimming pared 0 bases from V and 5 bases from J, leaving 11 bases between. The CDR3 length is 15 residues. CDR3 coding DNA: TGCGCCAGCAGCTTGGTTGTGGGATGGACCGGGGAGCTGTTTTTT. Protein: CASSLVVGWTGELFF.

Notes on this clonotype: A junction boundary mismatches the germline segment, possibly from a read error. The library was built for alpha chains, so this beta chain is an off-target read and its size means little. The chain has TRBV20-1 and TRBJ1-2; 10 nucleotides align to TRBD1. Looked up from germline, CDR1 is DFQATT and CDR2 is SNEGSKA (reference sequence). CDR3 length: 18 residues. CDR3 region: CSARDPPPPGQGSYGYAF. The DNA for the CDR3 is TGCAGTGCTAGAGATCCTCCTCCGCCGGGACAGGGGAGCTATGGCTACGCCTTC.

About this clonotype: This beta chain lies outside the target of a library built for alpha chains; its clone size means little. The V call is TRBV29-1, the J call TRBJ2-2, with TRBD1 as a possible D gene (6 bases). This CDR3 contains 14 residues. Per germline, CDR1 SQVTM and CDR2 ANQGSEA. V dropped 3 bases and J dropped 5 bases, with 13 bases sitting between them. The CDR3 nucleotides are TGCAGCGTTGACCCAGGGGTGCGGACCGGGGAGCTGTTTTTT. Translated, it gives CSVDPGVRTGELFF.

This clonotype is medium-sized by share. This beta chain is a stray sequence in a library constructed for alpha chains; its clone size is not meaningful. This chain links TRBV7-9 with TRBJ1-1, with a possible D match to TRBD1 (6 bases). Trimming took 6 bases from V and 0 from J, leaving 14 bases between them. CDR1 is SEHNR and CDR2 is FQNEAQ in the germline V gene (reference sequence). The CDR3 has 15 residues. CDR3 sequence: CASSSYRAVNTEAFF. CDR3 in DNA: TGTGCCAGCAGTTCCTACAGGGCAGTGAACACTGAAGCTTTCTTT.

Sample share makes this clonotype medium-sized. Because this beta chain is a stray read in a library intended to capture alpha chains, its abundance should not be given much weight. The rearrangement links TRBV4-1 to TRBJ2-1; the match to TRBD2 covers 10 bases. Trimming cost V 0 bases and J 9 bases; bases outside gene matches: 11. CDR3 length equals 17 residues. Germline assignment: CDR1 MGHRA and CDR2 YSYEKL. The CDR3 protein is CASSQDPAGGLLAEQFF. CDR3 nucleotide sequence: TGCGCCAGCAGCCAAGACCCAGCGGGGGGGCTTTTAGCTGAGCAGTTCTTC.

This clonotype has at least ten counts. Found in a library prepared for alpha chains, this beta chain is an off-target read, and its abundance has little meaning. This chain links TRBV6-1 with TRBJ2-7; D unclear. The V and J ends lost 2 bases and 1 base respectively, with 9 bases between them. CDR3 length: 14 amino acids. Looked up from germline, CDR1 is MNHNS and CDR2 is SASEGT. CDR3 coding DNA: TGTGCCAGCAGTGAAAAAGACTCGTCCTACGAGCAGTACTTC. It is translated as CASSEKDSSYEQYF.

This clonotype was observed at least ten times. The size of this beta chain means little, since it is a stray read in a library made for alpha chains. This rearrangement joins TRBV4-3 to TRBJ2-3; 7 positions agree with TRBD2. This CDR3 comprises 16 residues. With V trimmed by 0 bases and J by 0 bases, 3 bases remained unmatched. Germline V CDR1 and CDR2: LGHNA, YSLEER. For the CDR3, the DNA is TGCGCCAGCAGCCAAGAGCTAGCGGTTAGCACAGATACGCAGTATTTT. Its translation: CASSQELAVSTDTQYF.

This clonotype was counted between two and nine times. With the library built for alpha chains, this beta chain is off target and its frequency is not meaningful. V and J are TRBV27 and TRBJ1-5; no definite D call. Germline CDR1 reads MNHEY; CDR2 reads SMNVEV (reference sequence). Trimming shortened V by 8 bases and J by 0 bases, and 8 bases separated the two germline ends. The CDR3 consists of 13 residues. CDR3 in amino acids: CASSRLSNQPQHF. CDR3 nucleotide sequence: TGTGCCAGCTCGCGTCTTAGCAATCAGCCCCAGCATTTT.

Comments on this clonotype: Within a library made for alpha chains, this beta chain is off target, and its count is uninformative. The chain links TRBV15 to TRBJ2-5; D gene uncertain. Germline V gives CDR1 LNHNV, CDR2 YYDKDF (reference sequence). The length of the CDR3 is 12 residues. Trimming took off 9 bases at V and 0 bases at J, with 8 bases between the two ends. CDR3 bases: TGTGCCACTACCCGGGACCAAGAGACCCAGTACTTC. Translation gives CATTRDQETQYF.

This clonotype was observed many times. With the library built for alpha chains, this beta chain is off target and its frequency is not meaningful. V is TRBV20-1 and J is TRBJ2-3, with 9 bases fitting TRBD1. V trimming: 6 bases; J trimming: 6 bases; junction bases outside the gene matches: 7. From germline, CDR1 is DFQATT and CDR2 SNEGSKA (reference sequence). The CDR3 is made up of 13 amino acids. CDR3 sequence: CSASHRGLDTQYF. CDR3 sequence (DNA): TGCAGTGCGAGCCACAGGGGGCTGGATACGCAGTATTTT.

This clonotype was seen many times. This beta chain is a stray sequence in a library constructed for alpha chains; its clone size is not meaningful. The chain recombines TRBV14 with TRBJ1-1; possibly TRBD1 for D (6 bases). Germline CDR1 SGHDN, CDR2 FVKESK. Trimming removed 4 bases at V and 6 bases at J, with 15 bases between. The CDR3 runs 14 residues. CDR3 bases: TGTGCCAGCAGCCCTACAGGGTTGGACGCTGAAGCTTTCTTT. Translation: CASSPTGLDAEAFF.

This clonotype was observed many times. Since the library was made to target alpha chains, this beta chain is a stray read and its abundance is not meaningful. The chain combines TRBV20-1 with TRBJ1-6; no clear D. This CDR3 is 12 amino acids long. Per germline, CDR1 DFQATT and CDR2 SNEGSKA (reference sequence). Trimming shortened V by 3 bases and J by 3 bases, and 3 bases separated the two germline ends. CDR3 DNA: TGCAGTGCTAGGGACTATAATTCACCCCTCCACTTT. Translating it yields CSARDYNSPLHF.

This clonotype is medium-sized (0.01 to 0.1%). The library was prepared for alpha chains; this beta chain is a stray read, so its frequency means little. The V gene is TRBV6-5, the J gene TRBJ2-3; D remains unclear. Germline V gene sequence: CDR1 MNHEY, CDR2 SVGAGI. CDR3 size: 14 residues. Trimming pared 8 bases from V and 6 bases from J, leaving 18 bases between. The DNA for the CDR3 is TGTGCCAGCGGACGGATGTCGGTCCGGGATACGCAGTATTTT. Translated, it gives CASGRMSVRDTQYF.

This clonotype showed up many times. This beta chain is an off-target read within a library intended for alpha chains, so its frequency means little. The rearrangement links TRBV5-1 to TRBJ2-2, with D uncertain. CDR3 length: 12 amino acids. Trimming removed 4 bases at V and 2 bases at J, with 3 bases between. CDR1 and CDR2 (germline): SGHRS, YFSETQ. CDR3 loop: CASSQNTGELFF. CDR3 bases: TGCGCCAGCAGCCAAAACACCGGGGAGCTGTTTTTT. The variable domain in full, completed from reference TRBV5-1 and TRBJ2-2, reads KAGVTQTPRYLIKTRGQQVTLSCSPISGHRSVSWYQQTPGQGLQFLFEYFSETQRNKGNFPGRFSGRQFSNSRSEMNVSTLELGDSALYLCASSQNTGELFFGEGSRLTVL.